The rows below give T cell receptor beta chains drawn from one sample of a study of identical twins. MiXCR, applied by TCRdb to the 5' RACE reads, yields one record per CDR3 protein. The data show 550,000 to 700,000 distinct CDR3 sequences, 21% seen once. This sample also appeared in a second study, on T cells expressing NK-cell markers.

Sample: PBMCs. Receptors originate from a young woman in good health. CDR3s include the opening cysteine and the closing phenylalanine or tryptophan. The order of the fields is J gene, V gene, D gene, clone size, CDR3 protein, CDR3 DNA. The D gene is left open where the match is weak. Only some rows state a clone size, as once, few, many or a class for expanded clones.

j_gene: TRBJ1-1
v_gene: TRBV13
d_gene: NA
abundance: NA
CDR3aa: CASTRAGPHEAFF
CDR3nt: TGTGCCAGCACCCGGGCTGGGCCACATGAAGCCTTCTTT

j_gene: TRBJ2-3
v_gene: TRBV7-2
d_gene: NA
abundance: NA
CDR3aa: CASSLRAGAGADTQYF
CDR3nt: TGTGCCAGCAGCTTACGGGCAGGGGCAGGGGCAGATACGCAGTATTTT

j_gene: TRBJ2-1
v_gene: TRBV2
d_gene: NA
abundance: NA
CDR3aa: CASKALDWDEQFF
CDR3nt: TGTGCCAGCAAGGCTCTTGATTGGGATGAGCAGTTCTTC

j_gene: TRBJ2-1
v_gene: TRBV20-1
d_gene: NA
abundance: NA
CDR3aa: CSARDPLGGNEQFF
CDR3nt: TGCAGTGCTAGAGACCCTCTGGGGGGAAATGAGCAGTTCTTC

j_gene: TRBJ2-1
v_gene: TRBV9
d_gene: TRBD2
abundance: NA
CDR3aa: CASSGLTGTSAYNEQFF
CDR3nt: TGTGCCAGCAGCGGCCTGACCGGGACTAGCGCTTACAATGAGCAGTTCTTC

j_gene: TRBJ1-1
v_gene: TRBV27
d_gene: NA
abundance: NA
CDR3aa: CASSRGEGTEAFF
CDR3nt: TGTGCCAGCAGTCGGGGGGAAGGCACTGAAGCTTTCTTT

j_gene: TRBJ2-1
v_gene: TRBV20-1
d_gene: NA
abundance: NA
CDR3aa: CSARAPRLAGYNEQFF
CDR3nt: TGCAGTGCTAGAGCCCCCCGGCTGGCGGGTTACAATGAGCAGTTCTTC

j_gene: TRBJ2-5
v_gene: TRBV7-2
d_gene: NA
abundance: NA
CDR3aa: CASSHSRGNSQYF
CDR3nt: TGTGCCAGCAGCCACTCTCGGGGGAATTCCCAGTACTTC

j_gene: TRBJ2-2
v_gene: TRBV6-5
d_gene: NA
abundance: NA
CDR3aa: CASSYSSAGELFF
CDR3nt: TGTGCCAGCAGTTACTCGTCGGCCGGGGAGCTGTTTTTT

j_gene: TRBJ1-5
v_gene: TRBV10-3
d_gene: NA
abundance: NA
CDR3aa: CAISKGDANQPQHF
CDR3nt: TGTGCCATCAGTAAGGGCGACGCCAATCAGCCCCAGCATTTT

j_gene: TRBJ2-1
v_gene: TRBV20-1
d_gene: NA
abundance: NA
CDR3aa: CSPLDRGSSDEQFF
CDR3nt: TGCAGCCCTCTCGATCGGGGGAGCAGTGATGAGCAGTTCTTC

j_gene: TRBJ1-5
v_gene: TRBV4-3
d_gene: NA
abundance: NA
CDR3aa: CASSQDNGQQPQHF
CDR3nt: TGCGCCAGCAGCCAAGATAACGGCCAGCAGCCCCAGCATTTT

j_gene: TRBJ2-7
v_gene: TRBV6-5
d_gene: NA
abundance: few
CDR3aa: CASSYQSGSGKYF
CDR3nt: TGTGCCAGCAGTTACCAATCTGGATCGGGGAAGTACTTC

j_gene: TRBJ2-7
v_gene: TRBV7-2
d_gene: NA
abundance: many
CDR3aa: CASSLMGGVSYEQYF
CDR3nt: TGTGCCAGCAGCTTAATGGGTGGAGTCTCCTACGAGCAGTACTTC

j_gene: TRBJ2-1
v_gene: TRBV19
d_gene: NA
abundance: NA
CDR3aa: CASRSWLVNGNEQFF
CDR3nt: TGTGCCAGTAGGTCCTGGCTAGTAAACGGCAATGAGCAGTTCTTC